The 30 T cell receptor beta chains below come from one sample, sequenced in a study of shared clonotypes between healthy human individuals. Terminally differentiated effector memory CD45RA+ cells were left out of the naive CD8 fraction, which was CD45RO-negative and positively selected for CCR7. Assay: immunoSEQ multiplex PCR; the TCRdb copy retains only in-frame clones and omits some. Of nearly 600,000 clones in the sample, nearly 97% were seen once. Material for sequencing was naive CD8+ T cells sorted from blood. All receptors derive from a woman aged 30 to 39 in good health.

This clone is a singleton in its sample. The rearrangement uses TRBV10-3 and TRBJ2-7; 8 nucleotides line up with TRBD2. The CDR3 sequence is 15 residues long. Germline V gives CDR1 ENHRY, CDR2 SYGVKD. V shed 3 bases and J 4 bases; nucleotides not matched to a gene: 8. CDR3 sequence reads: CAISDRSGSRYEQYF. The CDR3 nucleotides are TGTGCCATCAGTGATCGGAGCGGGAGCCGATACGAGCAGTACTTC.

This clone has just one count. Other DNA sequences in the sample encode the same CDR3. CDR3 sequence: CASSLTSDYEQYF. Here the CDR3 DNA reads TGTGCCAGCAGCTTGACTAGCGACTACGAGCAGTACTTC. The rearrangement joins TRBV5-6 to TRBJ2-7; 7 positions match TRBD2. With V trimmed by 1 base and J by 3 bases, 1 base remained unmatched. Germline V gene lookup returns CDR1 SGHDT and CDR2 YYEEEE. This CDR3 region has 13 residues. The full variable domain, rest sourced from reference TRBV5-6 and TRBJ2-7, is DAGVTQSPTHLIKTRGQQVTLRCSPKSGHDTVSWYQQALGQGPQFIFQYYEEEERQRGNFPDRFSGHQFPNYSSELNVNALLLGDSALYLCASSLTSDYEQYFGPGTRLTVT.

The gene calls are TRBV4-1 and TRBJ2-1; 7 positions match TRBD2. The CDR3 totals 17 residues. The germline CDR1 and CDR2 sequences are MGHRA and YSYEKL. The J segment lost 2 bases and the V segment lost 0 bases, leaving 7 bases of the junction unmatched. The CDR3 DNA reads TGCGCCAGCAGCCAAGAACCCGCCGGGACTACCTACAATGAGCAGTTCTTC. Translating gives CASSQEPAGTTYNEQFF.

This chain links TRBV9 with TRBJ2-4, with TRBD2 as a possible D gene (6 bases). Trimming took off 0 bases at V and 2 bases at J, with 9 bases between the two ends. CDR1 is SGDLS and CDR2 is YYNGEE in the germline V gene. The CDR3 length is 15 residues. The DNA of the CDR3 is TGTGCCAGCAGCGTAGCCGGGGGATCCAAAAACATTCAGTACTTC. Translated: CASSVAGGSKNIQYF.

The chain recombines TRBV5-1 with TRBJ2-7, with D tentatively TRBD1 (6 bases). Germline V gives CDR1 SGHRS, CDR2 YFSETQ. The CDR3 loop spans 16 amino acids. Trimming stripped 4 bases from V and 5 bases from J, with 22 bases between. The CDR3 DNA sequence: TGCGCCAGCAGCGTTTTCCCCAGGGGCGCGAAGGACGAGCAGTACTTC. The encoded protein is CASSVFPRGAKDEQYF. Filled out from reference TRBV5-1 and TRBJ2-7, the complete variable domain reads KAGVTQTPRYLIKTRGQQVTLSCSPISGHRSVSWYQQTPGQGLQFLFEYFSETQRNKGNFPGRFSGRQFSNSRSEMNVSTLELGDSALYLCASSVFPRGAKDEQYFGPGTRLTVT.

The chain recombines TRBV9 with TRBJ2-7; D is tentatively TRBD1 or TRBD2 (5 bases each). The CDR3 is 15 residues long. Trimming removed 0 bases from V and 6 bases from J, with 16 bases in between. Per germline, CDR1 SGDLS and CDR2 YYNGEE. CDR3: CASSVGDRLNSEQYF. For the CDR3, the DNA is TGTGCCAGCAGCGTAGGGGACCGCCTGAATAGCGAGCAGTACTTC.

The CDR3 sequence is CASSSAGLAEQETQYF. CDR3 nucleotide sequence: TGTGCCAGCAGCTCGGCGGGACTAGCGGAGCAAGAGACCCAGTACTTC. V and J are TRBV5-6 and TRBJ2-5, with 11 bases lining up with TRBD2. With V trimmed by 3 bases and J by 2 bases, 6 bases remained unmatched. The CDR3 loop spans 16 amino acids. Germline CDR1 reads SGHDT; CDR2 reads YYEEEE.

The chain links TRBV13 to TRBJ2-5, with TRBD2 identical over 10 bases. Germline CDR1 reads PRHDT; CDR2 reads FYEKMQ (reference sequence). Germline trimming cut 2 bases from V and 2 bases from J; bases unmatched to any gene: 8. The CDR3 runs to 17 residues. This chain's CDR3 is CASSLFSGRNEQETQYF. Here the CDR3 DNA reads TGTGCCAGCAGCTTATTTAGCGGGAGGAACGAACAAGAGACCCAGTACTTC.

The rearrangement joins TRBV19 to TRBJ2-7, with 9 bases aligning to TRBD2. Losses at the gene ends were 1 base for V and 2 bases for J; bases not matched to a gene: 6. From germline, CDR1 is LNHDA and CDR2 SQIVND (reference sequence). There are 16 residues in the CDR3. DNA of the CDR3: TGTGCCAGTAGTATAGTCGGAGCGGGAGGTCCCTACGAGCAGTACTTC. This sequence encodes CASSIVGAGGPYEQYF.

Comment on this clone: Distinct nucleotide sequences in the sample also encode this CDR3. The chain is built from TRBV2 and TRBJ2-7; 8 positions agree with TRBD2. V lost 0 bases to trimming and J lost 0 bases; unmatched junction nucleotides: 1. This CDR3 has 15 residues. Germline CDR1 and CDR2: SNHLY and FYNNEI. In DNA form, the CDR3 reads TGTGCCAGCAGTGAAGCCAGCGGGAGCTCCTACGAGCAGTACTTC. Its translation is CASSEASGSSYEQYF.

This rearrangement joins TRBV19 to TRBJ1-5; possibly TRBD1 for D (5 bases). The CDR3 runs to 14 residues. Germline V CDR1 and CDR2: LNHDA, SQIVND (reference sequence). V was cut by 2 bases and J by 5 bases, with 10 bases left in between. The CDR3 reads CASSIRAQDQPQHF. CDR3 in DNA: TGTGCCAGTAGTATAAGGGCACAGGATCAGCCCCAGCATTTT.

The CDR3 DNA reads TGTGCCAGCAGTCCACCGACTAGGAACGACTACAATGAGCAGTTCTTC. Amino acid sequence: CASSPPTRNDYNEQFF. V gene TRBV9 combines with J gene TRBJ2-1, with D perhaps matching TRBD2 (6 bases). The germline V and J ends were trimmed by 5 bases and 3 bases, with 18 bases remaining between them. In germline, CDR1 is SGDLS, CDR2 YYNGEE. The CDR3 is 16 amino acids.

The gene calls are TRBV5-6 and TRBJ2-5; no firm D call. The germline V gene encodes CDR1 SGHDT and CDR2 YYEEEE. The CDR3 is 15 residues long. V dropped 6 bases and J dropped 1 base, with 16 bases sitting between them. The CDR3 loop reads CASTPVSDLQETQYF. The CDR3 region has the DNA TGTGCCAGCACCCCTGTATCGGATCTCCAAGAGACCCAGTACTTC.

The chain links TRBV27 to TRBJ2-7; unclear D gene. The CDR3 sequence is 16 residues long. Per germline, CDR1 MNHEY and CDR2 SMNVEV (reference sequence). The ends were cut back, 4 bases at V and 2 bases at J, with 18 bases in the middle. The CDR3 protein is CASSYDWATFAYEQYF. CDR3 DNA sequence: TGTGCCAGCAGTTACGACTGGGCCACGTTCGCCTACGAGCAGTACTTC.

For the CDR3, the DNA is TGTGCCAGCAGCTTTGGAGGACCAGGGGACATAGGCTACACCTTC. Its translation: CASSFGGPGDIGYTF. The chain is built from TRBV5-6 and TRBJ1-2, with D perhaps TRBD1 (6 bases). The CDR3 has 15 amino acids. Per the germline V gene, CDR1 is SGHDT and CDR2 is YYEEEE. Trimming took off 2 bases at V and 8 bases at J, with 19 bases between the two ends.

Concerning this clone itself: An end of the junction differs from the germline gene, which may be a read error. This rearrangement joins TRBV5-8 to TRBJ2-5; D ambiguous. The CDR3 totals 10 residues. Per the germline V gene, CDR1 is SGHTS and CDR2 is YDEGEE. In DNA form, the CDR3 reads TGTGCCAGCAGCTTGGCGGCAGAAGACTTC. Protein product: CASSLAAEDF. The entire variable domain, with the rest obtained from reference TRBV5-8 and TRBJ2-5, is as follows: EAGVTQSPTHLIKTRGQQATLRCSPISGHTSVYWYQQALGLGLQFLLWYDEGEERNRGNFPPRFSGRQFPNYSSELNVNALELEDSALYLCASSLAAEDFGPGTRLLVL.

The chain joins TRBV18 to TRBJ2-1; 12 nucleotides line up with TRBD2. This CDR3 contains 15 residues. The trim removed 0 bases at V and 9 bases at J, leaving 3 bases unmatched. Germline V gives CDR1 KGHSH, CDR2 LQKENI. The CDR3 DNA follows: TGTGCCAGCTCACCACCGTCTAGCGGGAGGGTTGAGCAGTTCTTC. The encoded protein is CASSPPSSGRVEQFF.

This chain uses TRBV10-2 with TRBJ2-2; D is unclear. Germline V lookup: CDR1 WSHSY, CDR2 SAAADI. This CDR3 comprises 13 residues. V lost 3 bases to trimming and J lost 2 bases, with 4 bases between them. The CDR3 reads CASSEINTGELFF. The CDR3 DNA reads as TGCGCCAGCAGTGAAATAAACACCGGGGAGCTGTTTTTT.

Here the CDR3 DNA reads TGTGCCAGCAGGCAGAACAGGGTCCCCTCCTACGAGCAGTACTTC. It encodes CASRQNRVPSYEQYF. The chain couples TRBV28 to TRBJ2-7; a possible D gene is TRBD1 (6 bases). V lost 6 bases and J lost 0, with 15 bases in between. Germline-derived CDR1 and CDR2 are MDHEN and SYDVKM. The CDR3 totals 15 residues.

Only one count was recorded for this clone. The V and J genes are TRBV5-1 and TRBJ1-1; TRBD1 is a possible D gene (6 bases). The germline gives CDR1 SGHRS, CDR2 YFSETQ. V dropped 5 bases and J dropped 0 bases, with 14 bases sitting between them. The CDR3 is 15 residues long. The CDR3 protein is CASRPEQGLNTEAFF. The CDR3 coding sequence is TGCGCCAGCAGGCCCGAACAGGGTTTGAACACTGAAGCTTTCTTT.

The sample holds one count of this clone. This chain links TRBV11-2 with TRBJ2-7; tentatively, D is TRBD2 (5 bases). Germline V lookup: CDR1 SGHAT, CDR2 FQNNGV. The ends were cut back, 0 bases at V and 3 bases at J, with 15 bases in the middle. The CDR3 totals 16 residues. This chain's CDR3 is CASSLDPALAFYEQYF. The CDR3 nucleotides read TGTGCCAGCAGCTTAGATCCGGCTCTAGCATTCTACGAGCAGTACTTC.

The chain is built from TRBV2 and TRBJ2-7; D uncertain. Germline CDR1 SNHLY, CDR2 FYNNEI. The CDR3 has 14 amino acids. V shed 4 bases and J shed 4 bases, with 14 bases lying between them. The CDR3 DNA is TGTGCCAGCAGTGTAGTGGATTTGGGGTACGAGCAGTACTTC. It encodes CASSVVDLGYEQYF.

The gene calls are TRBV19 and TRBJ1-5, with 7 nucleotides matching TRBD1. CDR1 is LNHDA, CDR2 SQIVND, per germline (reference sequence). The CDR3 is made up of 13 amino acids. J lost 2 bases, V lost 8 bases, and 3 bases had no gene match. This chain's CDR3 is CASQGEGNQPQHF. The CDR3 DNA sequence: TGTGCCAGTCAGGGGGAGGGCAATCAGCCCCAGCATTTT.

This chain links TRBV5-1 with TRBJ2-7, with 7 positions matching TRBD2. The CDR3 is made up of 15 amino acids. Germline lookup yields CDR1 SGHRS and CDR2 YFSETQ. The junction had 5 bases not matched to a gene; V was cut back by 0 bases and J by 2 bases. This CDR3 reads CASSLEVAGTYEQYF. CDR3 nucleotides: TGCGCCAGCAGCTTGGAGGTAGCGGGCACCTACGAGCAGTACTTC.

Only one count was recorded for this clone. This chain connects TRBV5-5 to TRBJ1-1; D unresolved. V lost 7 bases, J lost 1 base, and 23 bases lay in between. There are 17 residues in the CDR3. CDR1 and CDR2 (germline): SGHKS, YYEKEE (reference sequence). The CDR3 nucleotides are TGTGCCAGCGCCCCTTCCCCCAGAGTAAAGCAGAACACTGAAGCTTTCTTT. Translating gives CASAPSPRVKQNTEAFF.

The genes are TRBV5-5 and TRBJ2-6; TRBD2 is a possible D gene (5 bases). With 4 bases removed from V and 1 base from J, the gap between germline ends came to 18 bases. The CDR3 has 18 residues. The V gene's germline CDR1 is SGHKS and CDR2 YYEKEE (reference sequence). The CDR3 here is CASSPAGGGPSGANVLTF. CDR3 bases: TGTGCCAGCAGCCCGGCGGGTGGTGGGCCTTCTGGGGCCAACGTCCTGACTTTC. Looking up the rest from reference TRBV5-5 and TRBJ2-6 gives the full variable domain: DAGVTQSPTHLIKTRGQQVTLRCSPISGHKSVSWYQQVLGQGPQFIFQYYEKEERGRGNFPDRFSARQFPNYSSELNVNALLLGDSALYLCASSPAGGGPSGANVLTFGAGSRLTVL.

The chain has TRBV29-1 and TRBJ2-1, with D unclear. Per the germline V gene, CDR1 is SQVTM and CDR2 is ANQGSEA. The CDR3 is 13 residues long. V was cut by 7 bases and J by 8 bases, with 18 bases left in between. CDR3 sequence reads: CSDGPPHLDEQFF. CDR3 DNA sequence: TGCAGCGACGGGCCCCCACATCTGGATGAGCAGTTCTTC.

The chain couples TRBV11-2 to TRBJ2-7; possible D gene TRBD2, 5 bases. The germline V and J ends were trimmed by 5 bases and 7 bases, with 21 bases remaining between them. Per the germline V gene, CDR1 is SGHAT and CDR2 is FQNNGV. The CDR3 consists of 15 residues. The CDR3 DNA reads as TGTGCCAGCAGCCCCGAGGGCCACCTTTTGGGGGAGCAGTACTTC. This encodes CASSPEGHLLGEQYF.

In its sample, this clone was seen once. The V and J genes are TRBV7-2 and TRBJ2-1; D possibly corresponds to TRBD2 (6 bases). CDR1 is SGHTA, CDR2 FQGNSA, per germline. The CDR3 has 17 amino acids. V was cut by 1 base and J by 3 bases, with 16 bases left in between. CDR3 in DNA: TGTGCCAGCAGCTTAGGCCGTGGGTGGCGGGACTACAATGAGCAGTTCTTC. Translated: CASSLGRGWRDYNEQFF.

The J gene is TRBJ2-7, the V gene TRBV9; D possibly corresponds to TRBD2 (5 bases). The CDR3 spans 14 residues. Germline CDR1 and CDR2: SGDLS and YYNGEE. V gave up 0 bases and J gave up 2 bases, with 9 bases separating them. For the CDR3, the DNA is TGTGCCAGCAGCGTAGAGGGAGAGCCCTACGAGCAGTACTTC. It is translated as CASSVEGEPYEQYF.